One sample yielded the 12 T cell receptor beta chains listed below, sequenced in a study of human T cells and chemical hapten exposure. Total RNA was isolated from whole blood that had not been fractionated. TCRdb fed the 5' RACE reads into MiXCR, producing one record per CDR3 protein. The sample includes approximately 80,000 distinct CDR3 sequences, about a sixth of them seen just once. The receptors stem from a female donor in good health.

The rearrangement joins TRBV12-3 or TRBV12-4 to TRBJ2-4; either TRBD1 or TRBD2 may fit D (5 bases each). Between the trimmed V and J ends, which lost 5 bases and 9 bases, there was a span of 14 bases. The CDR3 loop spans 13 amino acids. CDR3 nucleotides: TGTGCCAGCAGTAGGTGGGACGGGGCCATTCAGTACTTC. Its protein product is CASSRWDGAIQYF.

In DNA, the CDR3 is TGCAGCGCAGGACAGGGAACCACCTACGAGCAGTACTTC. Translating it yields CSAGQGTTYEQYF. The V call is TRBV29-1, the J call TRBJ2-7; 8 bases are shared with TRBD1. The CDR3 totals 13 residues. Per germline, CDR1 SQVTM and CDR2 ANQGSEA. The ends lost 7 bases at V and 2 bases at J; junction bases unmatched: 7.

Points on this clonotype: Germline is not matched at one junction end, which may reflect a read error. The chain links TRBV12-3 or TRBV12-4 to TRBJ1-1, with TRBD1 identical over 9 bases. The CDR3 runs 15 residues. For the CDR3, the DNA is TGTGCCAGCAGCCGACGGACAGGGGCAGGAACTGAAGCTCTCTTT. It yields the protein CASSRRTGAGTEALF.

V is TRBV5-1 and J is TRBJ2-6, with TRBD2 matching 7 bases. Losses at the gene ends were 8 bases for V and 3 bases for J; bases not matched to a gene: 5. CDR3 length: 14 amino acids. From germline, CDR1 is SGHRS and CDR2 YFSETQ. The CDR3 DNA is TGCGCCAGTTCCCGGGGGGATGGGGCCAACGTCCTGACTTTC. Its protein is CASSRGDGANVLTF.

The rearrangement links TRBV20-1 to TRBJ2-3; tentative D call: TRBD2 (5 bases). The germline V gene encodes CDR1 DFQATT and CDR2 SNEGSKA (reference sequence). The ends were cut back, 5 bases at V and 0 bases at J, with 12 bases in the middle. CDR3 length: 14 amino acids. CDR3 in amino acids: CSAEGYGSTDTQYF. As DNA, the CDR3 is TGCAGTGCTGAGGGTTACGGGAGCACAGATACGCAGTATTTT.

The genes are TRBV7-7 and TRBJ2-2; 8 bases match TRBD1. Losses at the gene ends were 1 base for V and 5 bases for J; bases not matched to a gene: 6. From germline, CDR1 is SSHAT and CDR2 FNYEAQ (reference sequence). The CDR3 is made up of 16 amino acids. The CDR3 DNA reads TGTGCCAGCAGCTTAGTCACAGGGGGAGCGACCGGGGAGCTGTTTTTT. Its protein is CASSLVTGGATGELFF.

This clonotype showed up many times. V and J are TRBV29-1 and TRBJ1-2, with D possibly matching TRBD1 (5 bases). Germline CDR1 is SQVTM and CDR2 is ANQGSEA. Deletions cut 0 bases from V and 7 bases from J, with 12 bases between. CDR3 length: 13 residues. The CDR3 DNA follows: TGCAGCGTTGAAGATCTTCGGGGACGTGGCTACACCTTC. The encoded protein is CSVEDLRGRGYTF.

In this sample, this clonotype turned up a few times. CDR3 sequence reads: CASSYSGAYEQYF. The CDR3 coding sequence is TGTGCCAGCAGTTACAGTGGGGCCTACGAGCAGTACTTC. This rearrangement joins TRBV28 to TRBJ2-7, with unresolved D. The V gene lost 4 bases and the J gene lost 2 bases, with 9 bases spanning the gap. The CDR3 spans 13 residues. Looked up from germline, CDR1 is MDHEN and CDR2 is SYDVKM. The full variable domain, its missing parts supplied by reference TRBV28 and TRBJ2-7, is DVKVTQSSRYLVKRTGEKVFLECVQDMDHENMFWYRQDPGLGLRLIYFSYDVKMKEKGDIPEGYSVSREKKERFSLILESASTNQTSMYLCASSYSGAYEQYFGPGTRLTVT.

This clonotype was counted a few times. V is TRBV4-1 and J is TRBJ1-6; the match to TRBD1 covers 7 bases. With 5 bases clipped from V and 4 bases from J, the junction kept 5 bases outside the gene matches. The germline gives CDR1 MGHRA, CDR2 YSYEKL. The length of the CDR3 is 15 residues. This CDR3 is CASSEPGQYNSPLHF. The CDR3 nucleotides read TGCGCCAGCAGCGAACCGGGACAGTATAATTCACCCCTCCACTTT.

The genes are TRBV27 and TRBJ1-3; 9 bases map to TRBD1. Germline V gives CDR1 MNHEY, CDR2 SMNVEV (reference sequence). The CDR3 contains 15 residues. The trim removed 5 bases at V and 4 bases at J, leaving 6 bases unmatched. CDR3 protein: CASSPTGGPGNTIYF. The CDR3 DNA reads TGTGCCAGCAGTCCCACAGGGGGCCCCGGAAACACCATATATTTT.

In this sample, this clonotype turned up many times. This chain uses TRBV11-2 with TRBJ2-2; the D gene could be TRBD1 or TRBD2 (6 bases each). The CDR3 consists of 17 residues. Trimming took 3 bases from V and 0 from J, leaving 14 bases between them. Germline-derived CDR1 and CDR2 are SGHAT and FQNNGV. CDR3 DNA: TGTGCCAGCAGCTTCAGGCCGGGGGCGACGAACACCGGGGAGCTGTTTTTT. Its translation is CASSFRPGATNTGELFF.

This clonotype was seen repeatedly, ten times or more. V gene TRBV5-1 combines with J gene TRBJ2-5; 9 nucleotides agree with TRBD2. The length of the CDR3 is 16 residues. Germline CDR1 SGHRS, CDR2 YFSETQ. Losses at the gene ends were 0 bases for V and 1 base for J; bases not matched to a gene: 4. The CDR3 spells CASSLAPAGGQETQYF. The CDR3 region has the DNA TGCGCCAGCAGCTTGGCACCAGCGGGGGGCCAAGAGACCCAGTACTTC.